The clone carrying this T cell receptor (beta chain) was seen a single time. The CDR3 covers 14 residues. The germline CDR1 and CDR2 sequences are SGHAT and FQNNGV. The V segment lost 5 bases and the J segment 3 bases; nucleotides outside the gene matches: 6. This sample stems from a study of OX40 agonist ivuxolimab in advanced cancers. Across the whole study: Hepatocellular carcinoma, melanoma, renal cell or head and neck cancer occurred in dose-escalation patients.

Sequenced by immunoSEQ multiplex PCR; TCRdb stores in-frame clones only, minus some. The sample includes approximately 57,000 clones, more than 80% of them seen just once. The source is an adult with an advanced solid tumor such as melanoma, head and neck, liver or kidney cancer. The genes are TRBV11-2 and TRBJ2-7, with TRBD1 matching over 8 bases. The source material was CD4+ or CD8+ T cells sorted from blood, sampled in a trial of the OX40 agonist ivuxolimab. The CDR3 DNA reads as TGTGCCAGCAGCCTGCGGACAGGGCACTACGAGCAGTACTTC. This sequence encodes CASSLRTGHYEQYF.